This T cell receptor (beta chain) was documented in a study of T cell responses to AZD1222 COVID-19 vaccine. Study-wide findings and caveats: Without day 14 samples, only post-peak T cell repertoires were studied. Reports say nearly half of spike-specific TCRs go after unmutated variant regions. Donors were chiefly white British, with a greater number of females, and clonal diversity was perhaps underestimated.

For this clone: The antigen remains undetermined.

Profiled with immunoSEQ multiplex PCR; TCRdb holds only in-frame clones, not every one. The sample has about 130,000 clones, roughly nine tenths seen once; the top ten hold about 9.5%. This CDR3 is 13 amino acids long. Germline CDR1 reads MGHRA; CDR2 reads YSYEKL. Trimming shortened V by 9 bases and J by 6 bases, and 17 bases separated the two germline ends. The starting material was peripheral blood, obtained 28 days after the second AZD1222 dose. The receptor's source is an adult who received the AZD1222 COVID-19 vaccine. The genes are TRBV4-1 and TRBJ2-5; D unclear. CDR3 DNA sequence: TGCGCCAGTCGTCGTTTGGGTGGAAAGACCCAGTACTTC. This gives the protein CASRRLGGKTQYF.